This record covers a single T cell receptor beta chain. Germline V lookup: CDR1 SGDLS, CDR2 YYNGEE. The V gene lost 0 bases and the J gene lost 8 bases, with 17 bases spanning the gap. This CDR3 has 16 residues. The repertoire was sequenced with immunoSEQ multiplex PCR; TCRdb's copy has only in-frame clones and lacks some. The table includes approximately 500,000 clones, 70% to 90% detected once. The sample originates from a study of blood T cell repertoires in COVID-19. Study-level information: The origin of the acute and convalescent COVID-19 samples was the United States, Italy and Spain. T cells, B-cell-depleted T cells, or PBMCs supplied cDNA or gDNA.

The gene calls are TRBV9 and TRBJ1-4; a possible D gene is TRBD1 (5 bases). This clonotype originated in a human donor in a cohort sampled during active COVID-19. The sample was peripheral blood. CDR3 sequence: CASSVGFGRDWEKLFF. The CDR3 DNA reads TGTGCCAGCAGCGTAGGATTCGGCAGGGATTGGGAAAAACTGTTTTTT.